Sequencing of this TCR beta chain was carried out in a study of T cells in Graves' hyperthyroidism and ophthalmopathy. RNA transcripts served as the template for amplifying TCR beta CDR3 regions. A set of HTBI primers served as the primers for a first-round RT-PCR of the TCR CDR3. TCRdb reprocessed the multiplex PCR reads via MiXCR and lists one record per CDR3 protein. The profile shows approximately 420,000 distinct CDR3 sequences, roughly an eighth of them singletons. This clonotype was detected many times. J was trimmed by 1 base and V by 2 bases; bases with no gene match: 2. CDR1 and CDR2 from the germline V gene are SGHVS and FQNEAQ. This CDR3 region has 15 residues. Graves' hyperthyroidism showing no ophthalmopathy progression within 18 months was considered stable.

The chain recombines TRBV7-8 with TRBJ2-1; 7 positions agree with TRBD2. This receptor was taken from a woman younger than 35 with Graves' hyperthyroidism. Input material: blood. CDR3 nucleotides: TGTGCCAGCAGCTTACTAGCGGAATCCTACAATGAGCAGTTCTTC. This encodes CASSLLAESYNEQFF.